The entry below describes one T cell receptor beta chain. This clone's antigen is unknown. Nothing much larger sits one base from this clone, and base qualities are not available. The sample originates from a study of siplizumab effects on memory and regulatory T cells (dated by TCRdb to between 2018 and 2021). Regarding the study in general: The study examined how the anti-CD2 antibody siplizumab affects alloreactive T-cell subsets in allogeneic mixed lymphocyte reactions built from human PBMCs. Overall study results and their limits: The cumulative frequency of alloreactive sequences that could be traced back to unstimulated CD4+ memory T cells was significantly reduced by siplizumab. Sequences below about 10^-5 frequency were poorly captured, so only a minor fraction of alloreactive clones could be mapped to unstimulated subsets. No functional confirmation was obtained for the suppressive function of proliferating Tregs from siplizumab cultures. Among mappable alloreactive CD4+ clones, an average Treg-derived fraction of about 69% was observed with siplizumab, compared with 25% to 30% in control reactions. Unstimulated naive T cells appeared more diverse than memory T cells, and naive cells seemed to contribute substantially to the alloresponse. For roughly 80-95% of proliferating CD4+ or CD8+ clones, no naive or memory phenotype could be assigned.

The library was obtained by the immunoSEQ multiplex PCR assay. About 9.9 x 10^4 TCR templates per sample were assayed by the deep sequencing platform. Genomic DNA extracted from sorted T cells was used for TCRbeta CDR3 sequencing. The paper's processing steps were these. The R programming language was used for clonal analysis of the TCRbeta CDR3 data. Unstimulated samples were compared with post-reaction CFSE-low samples to define alloreactive CD4+ and CD8+ clones. Alloreactive CD4+ clones were assigned to regulatory or non-regulatory origin by matching sequences to sorted unstimulated Treg and non-Treg repertoires. The table comes from immuneACCESS by way of TCRdb, which keeps in-frame sequences with V and J called. Part of the clones is missing from these tables; in studies checked, under half for an unresolved V gene and the rest for unknown reasons. Clone size and the V and J calls come from that table; the DNA yielded D and trimming. Recorded for this sample are over 100,000 clones; 92% of them occurred a single time. The ten largest clones capture about 0.78% of the sample.

From the cysteine up to the phenylalanine, the CDR3 has a length of 13 residues. Left in the record is the CDR3 DNA by itself, 39 bases read in frame from the first base. Per the germline V gene, SGHDT is the CDR1 and YYEEEE is the CDR2. Relative to germline, V is 1 base shorter and J is 1 base shorter, with 5 bases between their ends. Sorted unstimulated T cells and proliferating T cells recovered from mixed lymphocyte reactions were subjected to TCRbeta CDR3 sequencing. Fresh whole blood from nine to eleven HLA-typed healthy donors served as the source for isolating PBMCs. To map where alloreactive clones came from, CD4+ regulatory T cells in the unstimulated state were FACS-sorted.

In this chain, TRBV5-6 is recombined with TRBJ1-1, with the D gene call left open. The source of this sequence is a human donor in good health. Sample: Tregs sorted from blood. The bases are TGTGCCAGCAGCTTGCGCCCGAACACTGAAGCTTTCTTT. Its product reads: CASSLRPNTEAFF.